This T cell receptor (beta chain) came from a study of shared clonotypes between healthy human individuals. Turning to the study itself: The people who gave samples were two women and a few men aged 18 to 49. Study-level results: About 5% was the fraction of naive CD4 clonotypes found shared across several donors.

Germline V gene sequence: CDR1 LNHDA, CDR2 SQIVND (reference sequence). This CDR3 region has 14 residues. V was pared by 1 base and J by 0 bases, with 7 bases between. Generated by immunoSEQ multiplex PCR, the TCRdb table keeps only in-frame clones and is missing some. The table includes a few hundred thousand clones, 65% detected once. To note about this clone: The antigen remains unidentified.

The sequencing input was memory CD4+ T cells sorted from blood. Subset given: CD45RA-negative fraction. This sequence joins TRBV19 and TRBJ2-7, with a possible D match to TRBD1 (5 bases). This receptor was identified in a man aged 30 to 45 in good health. The CDR3 nucleotides are TGTGCCAGTAGTATAGCCGACAGCTCCTACGAGCAGTACTTC. Amino acid sequence: CASSIADSSYEQYF.